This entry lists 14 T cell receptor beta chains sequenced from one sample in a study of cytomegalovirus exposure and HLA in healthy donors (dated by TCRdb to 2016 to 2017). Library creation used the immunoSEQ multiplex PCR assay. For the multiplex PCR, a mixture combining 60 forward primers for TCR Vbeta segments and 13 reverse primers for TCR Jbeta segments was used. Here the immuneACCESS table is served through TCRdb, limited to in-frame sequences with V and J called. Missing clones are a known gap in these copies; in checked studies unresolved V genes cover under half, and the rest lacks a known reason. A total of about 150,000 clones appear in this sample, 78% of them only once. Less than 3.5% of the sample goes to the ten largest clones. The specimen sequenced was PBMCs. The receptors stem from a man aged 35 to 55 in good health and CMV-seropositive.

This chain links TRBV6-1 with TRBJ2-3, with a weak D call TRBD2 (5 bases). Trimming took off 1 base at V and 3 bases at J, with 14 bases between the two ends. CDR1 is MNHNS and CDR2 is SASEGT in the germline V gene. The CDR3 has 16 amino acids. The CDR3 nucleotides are TGTGCCAGCAGTGAAGATCGAGCGGTAACTACAGATACGCAGTATTTT. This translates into CASSEDRAVTTDTQYF.

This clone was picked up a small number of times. The CDR3 here is CASRGGDQETQYF. CDR3 sequence (DNA): TGTGCCAGCAGAGGGGGAGACCAAGAGACCCAGTACTTC. The gene calls are TRBV6-5 and TRBJ2-5; tentative D call: TRBD1 (6 bases). Trimming cost V 6 bases and J 0 bases, with 8 bases left between them. CDR3 length: 13 amino acids. Per germline, CDR1 MNHEY and CDR2 SVGAGI.

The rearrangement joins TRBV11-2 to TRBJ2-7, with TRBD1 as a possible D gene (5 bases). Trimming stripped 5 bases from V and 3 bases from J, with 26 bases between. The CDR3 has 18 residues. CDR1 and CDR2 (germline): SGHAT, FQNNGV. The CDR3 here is CASSPPPGHPILDYEQYF. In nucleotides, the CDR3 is TGTGCCAGCAGCCCCCCCCCAGGACACCCGATTTTGGACTACGAGCAGTACTTC.

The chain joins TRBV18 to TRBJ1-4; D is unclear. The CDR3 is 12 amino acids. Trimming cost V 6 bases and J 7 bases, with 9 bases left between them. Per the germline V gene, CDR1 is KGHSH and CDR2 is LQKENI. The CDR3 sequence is CASSVGVEKLFF. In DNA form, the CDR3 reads TGTGCCAGCTCCGTCGGGGTTGAAAAACTGTTTTTT.

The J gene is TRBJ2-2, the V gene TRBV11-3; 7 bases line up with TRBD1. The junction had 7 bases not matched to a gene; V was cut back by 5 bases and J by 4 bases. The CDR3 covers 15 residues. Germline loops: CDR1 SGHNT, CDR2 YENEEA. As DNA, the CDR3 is TGTGCCAGCAGCCCTCAGGGGGAAGGCACCGGGGAGCTGTTTTTT. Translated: CASSPQGEGTGELFF.

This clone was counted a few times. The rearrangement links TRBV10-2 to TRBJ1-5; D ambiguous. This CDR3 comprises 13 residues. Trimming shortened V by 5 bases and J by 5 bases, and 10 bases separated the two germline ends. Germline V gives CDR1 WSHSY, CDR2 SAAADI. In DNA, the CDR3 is TGCGCCAGCAGTCGCTACGAGGATCAGCCCCAGCATTTT. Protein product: CASSRYEDQPQHF.

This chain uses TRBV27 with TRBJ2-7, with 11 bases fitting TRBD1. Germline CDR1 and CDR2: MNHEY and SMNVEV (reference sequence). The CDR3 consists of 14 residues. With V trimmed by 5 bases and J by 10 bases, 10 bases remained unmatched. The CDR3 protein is CASSPRTGGAVQYF. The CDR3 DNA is TGTGCCAGCAGTCCCCGGACAGGGGGCGCCGTACAGTACTTC.

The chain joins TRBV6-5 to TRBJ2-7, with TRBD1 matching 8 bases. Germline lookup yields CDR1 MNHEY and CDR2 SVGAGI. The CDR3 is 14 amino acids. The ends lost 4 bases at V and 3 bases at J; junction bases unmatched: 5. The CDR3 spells CASSSDRGLYEQYF. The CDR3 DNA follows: TGTGCCAGCAGTTCCGACAGGGGACTCTACGAGCAGTACTTC.

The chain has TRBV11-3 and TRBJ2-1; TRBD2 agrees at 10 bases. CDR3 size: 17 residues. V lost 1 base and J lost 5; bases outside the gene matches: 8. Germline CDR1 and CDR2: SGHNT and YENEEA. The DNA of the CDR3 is TGTGCCAGCAGCTTAGGTGGTCTAGCGGGAGCGGACAATGAGCAGTTCTTC. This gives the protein CASSLGGLAGADNEQFF.

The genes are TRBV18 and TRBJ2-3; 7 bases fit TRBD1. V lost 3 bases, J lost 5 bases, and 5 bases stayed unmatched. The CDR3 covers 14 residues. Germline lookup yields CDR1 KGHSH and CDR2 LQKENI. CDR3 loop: CASSPQTGQDTQYF. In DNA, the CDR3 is TGTGCCAGCTCACCCCAGACAGGGCAAGATACGCAGTATTTT. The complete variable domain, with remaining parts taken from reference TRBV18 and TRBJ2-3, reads NAGVMQNPRHLVRRRGQEARLRCSPMKGHSHVYWYRQLPEEGLKFMVYLQKENIIDESGMPKERFSAEFPKEGPSILRIQQVVRGDSAAYFCASSPQTGQDTQYFGPGTRLTVL.

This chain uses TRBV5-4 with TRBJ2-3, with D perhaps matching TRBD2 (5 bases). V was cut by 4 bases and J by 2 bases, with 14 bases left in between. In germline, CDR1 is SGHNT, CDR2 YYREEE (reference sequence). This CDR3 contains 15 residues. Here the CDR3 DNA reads TGTGCCAGCAGCATTAGCGCATCCTACACAGATACGCAGTATTTT. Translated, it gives CASSISASYTDTQYF.

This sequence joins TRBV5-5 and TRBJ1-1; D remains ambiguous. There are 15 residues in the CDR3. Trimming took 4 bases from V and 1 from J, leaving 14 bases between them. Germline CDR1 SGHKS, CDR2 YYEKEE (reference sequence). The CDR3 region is CASSGEAVPNTEAFF. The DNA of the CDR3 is TGTGCCAGCAGCGGCGAAGCGGTTCCGAACACTGAAGCTTTCTTT.

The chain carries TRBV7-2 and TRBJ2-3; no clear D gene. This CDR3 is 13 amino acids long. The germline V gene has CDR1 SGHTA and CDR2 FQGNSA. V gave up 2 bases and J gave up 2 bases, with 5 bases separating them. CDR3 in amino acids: CASSLSVTDTQYF. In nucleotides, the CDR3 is TGTGCCAGCAGCTTATCGGTCACAGATACGCAGTATTTT.

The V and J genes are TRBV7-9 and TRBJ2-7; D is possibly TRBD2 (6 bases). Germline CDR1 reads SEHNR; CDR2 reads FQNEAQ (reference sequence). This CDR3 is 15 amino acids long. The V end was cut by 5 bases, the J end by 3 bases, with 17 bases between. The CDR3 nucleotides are TGTGCCAGCAGCCCCGGGGGAGCCAGGAGCTACGAGCAGTACTTC. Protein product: CASSPGGARSYEQYF.